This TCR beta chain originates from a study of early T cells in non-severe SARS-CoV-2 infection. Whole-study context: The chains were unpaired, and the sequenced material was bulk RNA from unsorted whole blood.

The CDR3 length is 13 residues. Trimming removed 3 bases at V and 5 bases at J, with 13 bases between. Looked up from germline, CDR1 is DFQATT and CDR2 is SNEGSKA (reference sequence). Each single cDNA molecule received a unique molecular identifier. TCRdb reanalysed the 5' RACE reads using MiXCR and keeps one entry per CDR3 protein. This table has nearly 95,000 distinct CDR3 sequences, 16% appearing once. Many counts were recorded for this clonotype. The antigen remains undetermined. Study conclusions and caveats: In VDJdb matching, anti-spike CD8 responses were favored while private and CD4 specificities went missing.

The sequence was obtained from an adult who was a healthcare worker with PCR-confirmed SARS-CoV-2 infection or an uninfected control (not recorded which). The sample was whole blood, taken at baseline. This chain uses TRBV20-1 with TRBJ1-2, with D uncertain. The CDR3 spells CSASSSLQYGYTF. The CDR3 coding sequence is TGCAGTGCTAGTAGTAGTCTGCAATATGGCTACACCTTC.